These T cell receptor beta chains were read from a single sample in a study of T cells in Graves' hyperthyroidism and ophthalmopathy. TCRdb itself ran the multiplex PCR reads through MiXCR, one entry per CDR3 protein. The table has about 700,000 distinct CDR3 sequences, 45% seen once; the top ten hold under 8%. The sequencing sample was made of peripheral blood or thyroid tissue (not recorded which). Source of these receptors: an adult man with Graves' disease, either hyperthyroidism or ophthalmopathy (not recorded which). Both conserved end residues are part of each CDR3. A D gene is named only where the DNA matches it firmly. Size is stated for part of the rows, as once, few or many counts, or as a class when the clone is expanded.

>TRBJ2-5|TRBD2|TRBV7-9|.
CASSPSLGLAGEETQYF
TGTGCCAGCAGCCCTTCGTTGGGTCTAGCGGGAGAAGAGACCCAGTACTTC
>TRBJ1-4|.|TRBV14|.
CASSHASGRGLFF
TGTGCCAGCAGCCACGCCTCTGGGAGAGGACTGTTTTTT
>TRBJ1-5|TRBD1|TRBV27|few
CASSLMAGGQPQHF
TGTGCCAGCAGTTTAATGGCAGGGGGTCAGCCCCAGCATTTT
>TRBJ2-5|.|TRBV7-2|many
CASFGLQETQYF
TGTGCCAGCTTTGGACTCCAAGAGACCCAGTACTTC
>TRBJ2-5|TRBD2|TRBV12-3/TRBV12-4|many
CASSLGGRAQYF
TGTGCCAGCAGTTTGGGAGGGCGGGCCCAGTACTTC
>TRBJ2-5|TRBD2|TRBV6-5|.
CASGAVLAGQETQYF
TGTGCCAGCGGGGCGGTACTAGCGGGGCAAGAGACCCAGTACTTC
>TRBJ2-5|.|TRBV24-1|.
CATSESTTSQETQYF
TGTGCCACCAGTGAATCTACTACTAGTCAAGAGACCCAGTACTTC
>TRBJ1-1|.|TRBV7-2|.
CASSLRDLGTEAFF
TGTGCCAGCAGCTTGAGGGATCTAGGCACTGAAGCTTTCTTT
>TRBJ1-1|TRBD1|TRBV29-1|many
CSAGTGSEEAFF
TGCAGCGCAGGGACAGGGAGCGAAGAAGCTTTCTTT
>TRBJ1-1|.|TRBV20-1|.
CSARPSQGMGARTEAFF
TGCAGTGCGAGGCCCAGCCAGGGGATGGGGGCTAGGACTGAAGCTTTCTTT
>TRBJ2-7|TRBD1|TRBV2|.
CASRPGTGGSYEQYF
TGTGCCAGCAGACCCGGGACAGGGGGCAGCTACGAGCAGTACTTC
>TRBJ1-1|.|TRBV19|.
CASSRYSGELTEAFF
TGTGCCAGTAGTAGGTATTCAGGGGAACTGACTGAAGCTTTCTTT
>TRBJ2-5|TRBD1|TRBV19|few
CASSMDRKETQYF
TGTGCCAGTAGTATGGACAGGAAAGAGACCCAGTACTTC
>TRBJ1-5|.|TRBV7-2|many
CASSLAGMGNQPQHF
TGTGCCAGCAGCTTAGCAGGGATGGGCAATCAGCCCCAGCATTTT
>TRBJ1-5|.|TRBV20-1|.
CSATGQGRNQPQHF
TGCAGTGCTACAGGGCAAGGGAGAAATCAGCCCCAGCATTTT
>TRBJ1-1|.|TRBV24-1|many
CATSAPLGTEAFF
TGTGCCACCTCGGCACCCCTGGGCACTGAAGCTTTCTTT
>TRBJ2-6|TRBD1|TRBV24-1|.
CATSDNTGDNVLTF
TGTGCCACCAGTGACAACACAGGGGACAACGTCCTGACTTTC
>TRBJ1-5|TRBD1|TRBV4-1|.
CASSHATGGSNQPQHF
TGCGCCAGCAGCCACGCGACAGGGGGGAGCAATCAGCCCCAGCATTTT
>TRBJ1-2|.|TRBV7-8|.
CASSLAPPGNGGYTF
TGTGCCAGCAGCTTAGCGCCGCCGGGTAATGGTGGCTACACCTTC
>TRBJ2-5|TRBD2|TRBV7-2|few
CASSSSGGRGETQYF
TGTGCCAGCAGCAGTAGCGGGGGGCGGGGAGAGACCCAGTACTTC